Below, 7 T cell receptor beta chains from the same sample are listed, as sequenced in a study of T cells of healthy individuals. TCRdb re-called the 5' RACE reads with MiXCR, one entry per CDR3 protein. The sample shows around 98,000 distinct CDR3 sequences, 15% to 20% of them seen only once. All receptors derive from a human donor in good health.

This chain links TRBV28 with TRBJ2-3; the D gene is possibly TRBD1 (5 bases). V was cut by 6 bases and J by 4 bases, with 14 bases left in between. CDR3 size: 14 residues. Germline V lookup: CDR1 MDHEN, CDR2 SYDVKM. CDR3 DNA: TGTGCCAGCAGCCTGCCAGGGCAATCAGATACGCAGTATTTT. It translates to CASSLPGQSDTQYF.

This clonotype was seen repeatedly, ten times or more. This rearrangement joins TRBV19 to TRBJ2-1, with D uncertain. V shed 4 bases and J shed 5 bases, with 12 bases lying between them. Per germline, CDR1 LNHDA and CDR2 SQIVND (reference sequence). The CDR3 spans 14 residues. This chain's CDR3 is CASSRSEANNEQFF. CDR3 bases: TGTGCCAGTAGTAGGAGCGAGGCAAACAATGAGCAGTTCTTC.

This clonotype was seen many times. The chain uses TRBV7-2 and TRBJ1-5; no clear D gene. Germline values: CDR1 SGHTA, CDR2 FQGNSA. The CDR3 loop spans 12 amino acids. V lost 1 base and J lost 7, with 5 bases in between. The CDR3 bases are TGTGCCAGCAGCTTAGTGGAGCAGCCCCAGCATTTT. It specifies CASSLVEQPQHF.

The CDR3 DNA sequence: TGTGCCAGCAGCTGGGGGGGGACTTCAAGTACGCAGTATTTT. Amino acids: CASSWGGTSSTQYF. The chain links TRBV11-2 to TRBJ2-3; 7 bases line up with TRBD2. Per the germline V gene, CDR1 is SGHAT and CDR2 is FQNNGV. This CDR3 has 14 residues. V lost 4 bases to trimming and J lost 8 bases; unmatched junction nucleotides: 9. Complete variable domain (other parts from reference TRBV11-2 and TRBJ2-3): EAGVAQSPRYKIIEKRQSVAFWCNPISGHATLYWYQQILGQGPKLLIQFQNNGVVDDSQLPKDRFSAERLKGVDSTLKIQPAKLEDSAVYLCASSWGGTSSTQYFGPGTRLTVL.

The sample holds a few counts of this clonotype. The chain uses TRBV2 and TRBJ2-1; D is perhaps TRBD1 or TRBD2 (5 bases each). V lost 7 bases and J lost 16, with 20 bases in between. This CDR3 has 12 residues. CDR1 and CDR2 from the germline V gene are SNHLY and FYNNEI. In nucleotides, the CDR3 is TGTGCCAGCAAAAAATTGGGGGATCATCATTTCTTC. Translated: CASKKLGDHHFF.

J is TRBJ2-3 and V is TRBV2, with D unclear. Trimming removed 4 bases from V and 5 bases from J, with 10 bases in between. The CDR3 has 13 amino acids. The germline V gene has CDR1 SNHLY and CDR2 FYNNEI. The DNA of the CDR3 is TGTGCCAGCAGTGTGAACCGCGGAGATACGCAGTATTTT. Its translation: CASSVNRGDTQYF.

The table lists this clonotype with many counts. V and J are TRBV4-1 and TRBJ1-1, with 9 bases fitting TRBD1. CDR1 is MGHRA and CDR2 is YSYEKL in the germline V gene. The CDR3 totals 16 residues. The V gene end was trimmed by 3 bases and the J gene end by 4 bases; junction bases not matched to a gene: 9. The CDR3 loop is CASSHGTGTRTTEAFF. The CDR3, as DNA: TGCGCCAGCAGCCACGGGACAGGGACTCGGACCACTGAAGCTTTCTTT.